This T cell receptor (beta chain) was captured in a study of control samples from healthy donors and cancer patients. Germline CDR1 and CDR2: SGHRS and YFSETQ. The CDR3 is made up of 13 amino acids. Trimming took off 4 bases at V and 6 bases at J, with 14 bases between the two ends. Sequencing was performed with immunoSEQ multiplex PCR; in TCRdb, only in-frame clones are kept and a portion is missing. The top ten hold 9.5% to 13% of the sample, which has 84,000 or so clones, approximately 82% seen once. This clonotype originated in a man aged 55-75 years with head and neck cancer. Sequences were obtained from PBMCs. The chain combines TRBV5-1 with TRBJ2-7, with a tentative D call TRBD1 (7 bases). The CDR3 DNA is TGCGCCAGCAGCCCCCAGGGGGGCCCCGAGCAGTACTTC. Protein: CASSPQGGPEQYF.